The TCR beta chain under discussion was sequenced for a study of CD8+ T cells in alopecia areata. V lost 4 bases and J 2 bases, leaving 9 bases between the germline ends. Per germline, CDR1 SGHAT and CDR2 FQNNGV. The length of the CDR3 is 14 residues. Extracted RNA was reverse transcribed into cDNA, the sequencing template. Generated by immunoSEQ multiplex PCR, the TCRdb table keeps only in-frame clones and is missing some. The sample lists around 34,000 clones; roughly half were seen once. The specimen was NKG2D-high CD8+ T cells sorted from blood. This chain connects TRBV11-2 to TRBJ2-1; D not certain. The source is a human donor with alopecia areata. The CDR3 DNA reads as TGTGCCAGCAGCTCCCGAACGGCCTACAATGAGCAGTTCTTC. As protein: CASSSRTAYNEQFF.